Below, 28 T cell receptor beta chains from the same sample are listed, as sequenced in a study of T cells in Graves' hyperthyroidism and ophthalmopathy. TCR beta CDR3 regions were amplified from RNA transcripts. HTBI primers were the set used in a first-round RT-PCR of the TCR CDR3. TCRdb re-called the multiplex PCR reads through MiXCR, storing one row per CDR3 protein. Among about 570,000 distinct CDR3 sequences listed, 46% were seen once. The sample taken for sequencing was peripheral blood or thyroid tissue (not recorded which). The receptors derive from an adult woman with Graves' disease, either hyperthyroidism or ophthalmopathy (not recorded which).

CDR3 in DNA: TGCAGTGCTAGGTTCGCGGGACTAGCGGGAGAGACCCAGTACTTC. This encodes CSARFAGLAGETQYF. V and J are TRBV20-1 and TRBJ2-5; 12 nucleotides line up with TRBD2. From germline, CDR1 is DFQATT and CDR2 SNEGSKA (reference sequence). V shed 3 bases and J 4 bases; nucleotides not matched to a gene: 6. This CDR3 is 15 amino acids long.

This clonotype came up a few times. The chain links TRBV18 to TRBJ1-4; TRBD1 is a possible D gene (6 bases). V lost 1 base, J lost 8 bases, and 14 bases lay in between. The CDR3 loop spans 15 amino acids. Germline V CDR1 and CDR2: KGHSH, LQKENI. The CDR3, as DNA: TGTGCCAGCTCACCACGATCCAGGGGAGGCGAAAAACTGTTTTTT. This translates into CASSPRSRGGEKLFF.

This clonotype was counted many times. The V and J genes are TRBV7-8 and TRBJ2-5; no clear D. Trimming took off 1 base at V and 3 bases at J, with 6 bases between the two ends. Germline V CDR1 and CDR2: SGHVS, FQNEAQ. The length of the CDR3 is 13 residues. The CDR3 DNA follows: TGTGCCAGCAGCTTAGAAGTTGAAGAGACCCAGTACTTC. It encodes CASSLEVEETQYF.

The chain couples TRBV2 to TRBJ2-5; 15 bases are a match to TRBD2. This CDR3 has 18 amino acids. Germline CDR1 is SNHLY and CDR2 is FYNNEI. Unmatched junction bases numbered 8, after V lost 6 bases and J lost 0 bases. The CDR3 sequence: CASRPGTSGRWYQETQYF. The CDR3 nucleotides are TGTGCCAGCAGGCCCGGGACTAGCGGGAGGTGGTACCAAGAGACCCAGTACTTC.

The rearrangement uses TRBV2 and TRBJ2-7; either TRBD1 or TRBD2 may fit D (5 bases each). Germline V CDR1 and CDR2: SNHLY, FYNNEI. This CDR3 spans 14 amino acids. The V and J ends lost 2 bases and 3 bases respectively, with 11 bases between them. The DNA for the CDR3 is TGTGCCAGCAGTGAAACCAGGGACCACTACGAGCAGTACTTC. This translates into CASSETRDHYEQYF. The whole variable domain, remainder taken from reference TRBV2 and TRBJ2-7, is EPEVTQTPSHQVTQMGQEVILRCVPISNHLYFYWYRQILGQKVEFLVSFYNNEISEKSEIFDDQFSVERPDGSNFTLKIRSTKLEDSAMYFCASSETRDHYEQYFGPGTRLTVT.

This clonotype was seen ten or more times. V is TRBV13 and J is TRBJ2-7; 7 nucleotides line up with TRBD1. Trimming at V came to 1 base and at J to 3 bases, leaving 6 bases not matched to a gene. The CDR3 covers 15 residues. Germline assignment: CDR1 PRHDT and CDR2 FYEKMQ (reference sequence). CDR3 coding DNA: TGTGCCAGCAGCTTAGTACCCAGGGGGAACTACGAGCAGTACTTC. It is translated as CASSLVPRGNYEQYF.

Ten or more counts support this clonotype. This rearrangement joins TRBV5-8 to TRBJ1-4; D unresolved. Trimming shortened V by 4 bases and J by 4 bases, and 11 bases separated the two germline ends. Per the germline V gene, CDR1 is SGHTS and CDR2 is YDEGEE. CDR3 length: 14 residues. CDR3 loop: CASSPSSNNEKLFF. For the CDR3, the DNA is TGTGCCAGCAGCCCCAGTAGTAATAATGAAAAACTGTTTTTT.

For the CDR3, the DNA is TGTGCCAGCAGCTTAGCCCGTAGTGGAGCTTTCTTT. Translating it yields CASSLARSGAFF. The chain has TRBV11-2 and TRBJ1-1, with no clear D. Germline CDR1 reads SGHAT; CDR2 reads FQNNGV. This CDR3 contains 12 residues. The V end lost 1 base, the J end lost 10 bases, and 10 bases lay between the germline ends.

This clonotype was seen at least ten times. The chain recombines TRBV19 with TRBJ2-2, with 10 bases that match TRBD1. Germline-derived CDR1 and CDR2 are LNHDA and SQIVND (reference sequence). The CDR3 consists of 14 residues. Trimming took 7 bases from V and 8 from J; bases not matched to a gene: 7. The CDR3, as DNA: TGTGCCAGTACCTCGACAGGGGGCCGAGGGGAGCTGTTTTTT. This codes for CASTSTGGRGELFF.

The chain carries TRBV7-9 and TRBJ1-6; no reliable D call. Trimming took 3 bases from V and 10 from J, leaving 10 bases between them. The CDR3 covers 13 residues. Germline CDR1 and CDR2: SEHNR and FQNEAQ (reference sequence). As DNA, the CDR3 is TGTGCCAGCAGCTTGCAGGAGGGATCACCCCTCCACTTT. Amino acids: CASSLQEGSPLHF. The variable domain in full, with the rest retrieved from reference TRBV7-9 and TRBJ1-6, is DTGVSQNPRHKITKRGQNVTFRCDPISEHNRLYWYRQTLGQGPEFLTYFQNEAQLEKSRLLSDRFSAERPKGSFSTLEIQRTEQGDSAMYLCASSLQEGSPLHFGNGTRLTVT.

The chain carries TRBV10-2 and TRBJ1-1; 7 bases align to TRBD1. This CDR3 is built from 14 residues. Unmatched junction bases numbered 10, after V lost 8 bases and J lost 4 bases. CDR1 and CDR2 (germline): WSHSY, SAAADI. In DNA form, the CDR3 reads TGCGCCAGCTCCCTCCCAAGACAGGGCACTGAAGCTTTCTTT. This encodes CASSLPRQGTEAFF.

Many counts were recorded for this clonotype. The CDR3 region has the DNA TGCAGTGCTGGAGCGGGAGGGGCGAACACCGGGGAGCTGTTTTTT. Amino acid sequence: CSAGAGGANTGELFF. This rearrangement joins TRBV20-1 to TRBJ2-2; 10 nucleotides line up with TRBD2. Germline values: CDR1 DFQATT, CDR2 SNEGSKA (reference sequence). The CDR3 runs 15 residues. Trimming took 5 bases from V and 0 from J; bases not matched to a gene: 3.

The table lists this clonotype with many counts. V and J are TRBV7-9 and TRBJ1-6, with D perhaps matching TRBD1 (5 bases). Germline CDR1 and CDR2: SEHNR and FQNEAQ (reference sequence). Trimming shortened V by 1 base and J by 7 bases, and 17 bases separated the two germline ends. The CDR3 length is 17 residues. The CDR3 sequence: CASSLGAGTSGNSPLHF. The CDR3 DNA reads as TGTGCCAGCAGCTTAGGGGCAGGGACGTCGGGAAATTCACCCCTCCACTTT.

In regard to this clonotype: One end of the junction does not line up with germline, which may come from a read error. The chain uses TRBV2 and TRBJ2-6; tentatively, D is TRBD1 (6 bases). CDR1 and CDR2 from the germline V gene are SNHLY and FYNNEI. There are 15 residues in the CDR3. This CDR3 reads CASRRGGSGANALTF. The CDR3 nucleotides read TGTGCCAGCCGCAGGGGTGGTTCTGGGGCCAACGCCCTGACTTTC.

In its sample, this clonotype was seen many times. The rearrangement joins TRBV11-2 to TRBJ1-1; D ambiguous. There are 15 residues in the CDR3. V lost 2 bases to trimming and J lost 0 bases, with 10 bases between them. CDR1 and CDR2 (germline): SGHAT, FQNNGV. The CDR3 sequence: CASSLYTDMNTEAFF. CDR3 coding DNA: TGTGCCAGCAGCTTATATACAGATATGAACACTGAAGCTTTCTTT.

In this sample, this clonotype turned up many times. Just one base apart from a much larger clone, this may be a read error. The chain uses TRBV7-2 and TRBJ1-2; 8 bases map to TRBD1. The CDR3 loop spans 11 amino acids. Germline V gene sequence: CDR1 SGHTA, CDR2 FQGNSA. After removal of 9 bases from V and 9 bases from J, the junction contained 6 bases not matched to a gene. The CDR3 protein is CARRQGSSYTF. The CDR3 bases are TGTGCCAGGCGACAGGGGTCGAGCTACACCTTC.

CDR3 sequence reads: CSASGLYSSGRRGYTF. In DNA form, the CDR3 reads TGCAGTGCTAGTGGTTTGTACTCTTCAGGGCGTCGGGGCTACACCTTC. The genes are TRBV20-1 and TRBJ1-2; possibly TRBD1 for D (5 bases). The CDR3 loop spans 16 amino acids. V lost 3 bases to trimming and J lost 8 bases, with 25 bases between them. CDR1 DFQATT and CDR2 SNEGSKA come from the germline V gene (reference sequence).

Many counts were recorded for this clonotype. The chain joins TRBV7-3 to TRBJ1-2; 10 nucleotides align to TRBD1. The germline gives CDR1 SGHTA, CDR2 FQGTGA. V lost 4 bases and J lost 3; bases outside the gene matches: 2. The CDR3 runs to 14 residues. CDR3 region: CASSSGTGDYGYTF. CDR3 coding DNA: TGTGCCAGCAGCTCCGGGACAGGGGACTATGGCTACACCTTC.

The chain is built from TRBV20-1 and TRBJ2-7; D call uncertain. Trimming removed 5 bases at V and 5 bases at J, with 22 bases between. CDR1 and CDR2 from the germline V gene are DFQATT and SNEGSKA (reference sequence). The CDR3 is made up of 15 amino acids. The CDR3 coding sequence is TGCAGTGCTGCGCGAAGGGCTTCTAGGATCCACGAGCAGTACTTC. Amino acids: CSAARRASRIHEQYF.

This clonotype was seen many times. The chain links TRBV10-3 to TRBJ1-6; TRBD1 might be the D (6 bases). CDR1 and CDR2 (germline): ENHRY, SYGVKD. The germline V and J ends were trimmed by 3 bases and 10 bases, with 10 bases remaining between them. This CDR3 contains 13 residues. As DNA, the CDR3 is TGTGCCATCAGTGACAGGGGAGACTCACCCCTCCACTTT. Translating it yields CAISDRGDSPLHF.

This clonotype has only one observation. The chain recombines TRBV20-1 with TRBJ1-6; 8 bases are shared with TRBD1. V trimming: 0 bases; J trimming: 7 bases; junction bases outside the gene matches: 5. The CDR3 runs 15 residues. The germline V gene has CDR1 DFQATT and CDR2 SNEGSKA (reference sequence). The CDR3 is CSARDRGRLNSPLHF. In DNA, the CDR3 is TGCAGTGCTAGAGACAGGGGGCGGTTGAATTCACCCCTCCACTTT.

This clonotype was observed a handful of times. The genes are TRBV5-1 and TRBJ2-2, with D tentatively TRBD2 (7 bases). Germline V gene sequence: CDR1 SGHRS, CDR2 YFSETQ. V was shortened by 7 bases and J by 6 bases, with 25 bases between the two germline ends. The CDR3 totals 17 residues. CDR3 sequence (DNA): TGCGCCAGCCGCCCTGGGGGGGGGCGCGCAAAGGCCGGGGAGCTGTTTTTT. Its translation: CASRPGGGRAKAGELFF.

The rearrangement links TRBV15 to TRBJ2-5, with no clear D. The germline gives CDR1 LNHNV, CDR2 YYDKDF (reference sequence). V was shortened by 3 bases and J by 1 base, with 12 bases between the two germline ends. CDR3 size: 15 residues. DNA for the CDR3: TGTGCCACCAGCAGTCTAAAAAACACCCAAGAGACCCAGTACTTC. Translating gives CATSSLKNTQETQYF. Filled out from reference TRBV15 and TRBJ2-5, the complete variable domain reads DAMVIQNPRYQVTQFGKPVTLSCSQTLNHNVMYWYQQKSSQAPKLLFHYYDKDFNNEADTPDNFQSRRPNTSFCFLDIRSPGLGDTAMYLCATSSLKNTQETQYFGPGTRLLVL.

This clonotype is a singleton in its sample. CDR3 sequence: CASSLSGTHVGYTF. For the CDR3, the DNA is TGTGCCAGCAGCTTGTCCGGAACCCACGTAGGCTACACCTTC. The V and J genes are TRBV7-2 and TRBJ1-2; D is uncertain. V was cut by 3 bases and J by 8 bases, with 16 bases left in between. The CDR3 has 14 residues. CDR1 SGHTA and CDR2 FQGNSA come from the germline V gene.

This clonotype occurred a few times. The genes are TRBV15 and TRBJ2-5; D might be TRBD1 or TRBD2, each matching 6 bases. Germline CDR1 reads LNHNV; CDR2 reads YYDKDF (reference sequence). V was trimmed by 1 base and J by 4 bases, leaving 16 bases between them. CDR3 size: 16 residues. This chain's CDR3 is CATSRAGAGDGETQYF. CDR3 bases: TGTGCCACCAGCAGAGCGGGGGCAGGAGATGGAGAGACCCAGTACTTC.

This sequence joins TRBV10-3 and TRBJ2-7; tentatively, D is TRBD1 or TRBD2 (5 bases each). The length of the CDR3 is 13 residues. The germline CDR1 and CDR2 sequences are ENHRY and SYGVKD. V was clipped by 6 bases and J by 2 bases, with 11 bases between them. The CDR3 DNA is TGTGCCATCAGCAACGGGGACCCCTACGAGCAGTACTTC. Translating gives CAISNGDPYEQYF.

This clonotype was found many times. The CDR3 reads CAWSVYNGDFF. The CDR3 nucleotides are TGTGCCTGGAGTGTATATAACGGAGACTTCTTT. The chain employs TRBV30 and TRBJ1-1; D unclear. Trimming stripped 0 bases from V and 14 bases from J, with 13 bases between. CDR3 length: 11 residues. CDR1 is GTSNPN, CDR2 SVGIG, per germline (reference sequence).

This clonotype was seen more than once but under ten times. J is TRBJ2-5 and V is TRBV5-6; tentative D call: TRBD1 (5 bases). CDR3 length: 12 amino acids. V was trimmed by 4 bases and J by 5 bases, leaving 9 bases between them. Looked up from germline, CDR1 is SGHDT and CDR2 is YYEEEE. This chain's CDR3 is CASSINRETQYF. DNA of the CDR3: TGTGCCAGCAGCATCAACAGGGAGACCCAGTACTTC.